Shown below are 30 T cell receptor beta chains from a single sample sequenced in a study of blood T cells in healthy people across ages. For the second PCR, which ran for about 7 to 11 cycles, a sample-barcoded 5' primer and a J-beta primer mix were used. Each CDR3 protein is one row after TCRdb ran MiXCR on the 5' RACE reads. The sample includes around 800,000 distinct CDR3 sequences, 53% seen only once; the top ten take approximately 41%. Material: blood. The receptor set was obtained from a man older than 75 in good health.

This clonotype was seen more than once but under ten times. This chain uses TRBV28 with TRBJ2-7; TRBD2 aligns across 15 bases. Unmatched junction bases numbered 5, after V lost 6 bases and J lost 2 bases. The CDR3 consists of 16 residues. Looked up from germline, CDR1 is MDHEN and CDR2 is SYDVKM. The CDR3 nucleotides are TGTGCCAGCAGAACCGGGACTAGCGGGAGGCCCTACGAGCAGTACTTC. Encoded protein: CASRTGTSGRPYEQYF. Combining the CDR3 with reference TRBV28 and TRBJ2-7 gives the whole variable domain DVKVTQSSRYLVKRTGEKVFLECVQDMDHENMFWYRQDPGLGLRLIYFSYDVKMKEKGDIPEGYSVSREKKERFSLILESASTNQTSMYLCASRTGTSGRPYEQYFGPGTRLTVT.

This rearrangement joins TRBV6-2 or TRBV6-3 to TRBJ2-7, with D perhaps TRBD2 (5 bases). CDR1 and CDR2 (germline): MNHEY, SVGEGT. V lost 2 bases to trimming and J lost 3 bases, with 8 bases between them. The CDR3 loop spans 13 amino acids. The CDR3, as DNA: TGTGCCAGCAGTTACGACGGGGACTACGAGCAGTACTTC. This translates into CASSYDGDYEQYF.

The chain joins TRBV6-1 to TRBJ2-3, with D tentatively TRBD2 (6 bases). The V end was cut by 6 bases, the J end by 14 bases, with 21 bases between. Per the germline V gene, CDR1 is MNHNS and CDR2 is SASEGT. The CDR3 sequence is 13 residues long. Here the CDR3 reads CASRGREKGYAYF. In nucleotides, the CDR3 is TGTGCCAGCAGAGGCCGGGAGAAGGGATACGCGTATTTT.

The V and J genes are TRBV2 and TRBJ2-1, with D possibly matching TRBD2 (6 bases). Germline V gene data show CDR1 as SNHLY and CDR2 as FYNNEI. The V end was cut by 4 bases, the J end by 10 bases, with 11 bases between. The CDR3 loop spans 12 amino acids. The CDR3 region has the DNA TGTGCCAGCAGTGCAACTAGCTACGAGCAGTTCTTC. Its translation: CASSATSYEQFF.

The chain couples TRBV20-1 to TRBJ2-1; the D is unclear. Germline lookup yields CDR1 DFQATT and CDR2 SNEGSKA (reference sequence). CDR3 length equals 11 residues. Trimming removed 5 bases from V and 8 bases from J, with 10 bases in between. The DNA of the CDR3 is TGCAGTGCTCAGACGGTAGATGAGCAGTTCTTC. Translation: CSAQTVDEQFF.

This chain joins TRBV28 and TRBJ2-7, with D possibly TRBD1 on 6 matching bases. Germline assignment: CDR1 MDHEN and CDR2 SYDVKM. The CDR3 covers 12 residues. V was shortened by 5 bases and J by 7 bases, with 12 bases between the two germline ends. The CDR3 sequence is CASSGDTREQYF. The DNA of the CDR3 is TGTGCCAGCAGTGGGGACACGAGGGAGCAGTACTTC.

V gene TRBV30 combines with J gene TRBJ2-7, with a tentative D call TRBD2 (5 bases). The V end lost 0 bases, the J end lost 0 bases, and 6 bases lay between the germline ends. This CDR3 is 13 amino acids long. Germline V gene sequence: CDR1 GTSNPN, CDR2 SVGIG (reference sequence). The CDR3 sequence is CAWSVAASYEQYF. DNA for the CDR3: TGTGCCTGGAGTGTAGCGGCCTCCTACGAGCAGTACTTC. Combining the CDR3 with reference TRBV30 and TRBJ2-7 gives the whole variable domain SQTIHQWPATLVQPVGSPLSLECTVEGTSNPNLYWYRQAAGRGLQLLFYSVGIGQISSEVPQNLSASRPQDRQFILSSKKLLLSDSGFYLCAWSVAASYEQYFGPGTRLTVT.

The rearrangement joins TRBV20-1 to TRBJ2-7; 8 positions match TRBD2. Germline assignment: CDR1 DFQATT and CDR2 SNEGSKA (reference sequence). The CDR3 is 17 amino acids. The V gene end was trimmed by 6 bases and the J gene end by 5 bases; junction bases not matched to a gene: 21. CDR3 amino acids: CSAPAGDGRAFRNEQYF. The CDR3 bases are TGCAGTGCCCCCGCAGGTGACGGGAGGGCCTTTCGTAACGAGCAGTACTTC.

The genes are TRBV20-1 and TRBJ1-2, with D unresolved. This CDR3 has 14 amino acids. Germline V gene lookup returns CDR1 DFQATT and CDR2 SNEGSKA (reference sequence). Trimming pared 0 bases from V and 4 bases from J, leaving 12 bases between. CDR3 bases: TGCAGTGCTAGAGATCTAACGGGCGGCTATGGCTACACCTTC. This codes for CSARDLTGGYGYTF.

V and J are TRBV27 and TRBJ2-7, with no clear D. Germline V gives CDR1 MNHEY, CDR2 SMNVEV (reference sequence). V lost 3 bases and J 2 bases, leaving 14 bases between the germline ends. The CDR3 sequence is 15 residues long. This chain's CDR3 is CASSFVAKATYEQYF. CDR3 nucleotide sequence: TGTGCCAGCAGTTTTGTCGCAAAAGCAACCTACGAGCAGTACTTC.

The CDR3 reads CASSPGQSTNEKLFF. The CDR3 DNA reads as TGTGCCAGCAGCCCTGGACAGTCGACTAATGAAAAACTGTTTTTT. This chain connects TRBV11-3 to TRBJ1-4; D possibly corresponds to TRBD1 (6 bases). This CDR3 has 15 amino acids. V gave up 5 bases and J gave up 2 bases, with 12 bases separating them. Germline V gene lookup returns CDR1 SGHNT and CDR2 YENEEA.

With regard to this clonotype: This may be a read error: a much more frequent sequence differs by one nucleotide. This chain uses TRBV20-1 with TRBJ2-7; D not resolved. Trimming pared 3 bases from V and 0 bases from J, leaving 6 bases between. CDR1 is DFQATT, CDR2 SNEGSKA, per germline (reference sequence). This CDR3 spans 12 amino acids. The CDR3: CSASKGSYEQYF. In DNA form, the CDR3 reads TGCAGTGCTAGTAAGGGCTCCTACGAGCAGTACTTC.

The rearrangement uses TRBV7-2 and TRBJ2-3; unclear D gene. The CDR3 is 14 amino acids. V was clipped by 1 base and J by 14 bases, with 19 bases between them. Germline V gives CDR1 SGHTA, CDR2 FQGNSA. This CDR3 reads CASSLGSRIRYAYF. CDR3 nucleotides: TGTGCCAGCAGCTTAGGTTCGAGGATCAGATACGCGTATTTT.

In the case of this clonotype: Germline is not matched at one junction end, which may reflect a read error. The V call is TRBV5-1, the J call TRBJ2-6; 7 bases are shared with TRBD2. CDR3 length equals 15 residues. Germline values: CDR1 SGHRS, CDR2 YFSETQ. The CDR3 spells CASGGGSSGANALTF. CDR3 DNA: TGCGCCAGCGGCGGGGGAAGCTCTGGGGCCAACGCCCTGACTTTC.

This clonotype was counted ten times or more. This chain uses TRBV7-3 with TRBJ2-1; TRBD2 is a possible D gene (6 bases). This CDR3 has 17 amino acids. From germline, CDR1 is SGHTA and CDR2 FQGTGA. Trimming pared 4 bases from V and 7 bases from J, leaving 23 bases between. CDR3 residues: CASSSSSMGGRVNEQFF. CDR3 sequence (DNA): TGTGCCAGCAGCTCGTCATCTATGGGGGGTCGAGTGAATGAGCAGTTCTTC. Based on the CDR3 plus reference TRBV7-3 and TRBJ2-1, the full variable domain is GAGVSQTPSNKVTEKGKYVELRCDPISGHTALYWYRQSLGQGPEFLIYFQGTGAADDSGLPNDRFFAVRPEGSVSTLKIQRTERGDSAVYLCASSSSSMGGRVNEQFFGPGTRLTVL.

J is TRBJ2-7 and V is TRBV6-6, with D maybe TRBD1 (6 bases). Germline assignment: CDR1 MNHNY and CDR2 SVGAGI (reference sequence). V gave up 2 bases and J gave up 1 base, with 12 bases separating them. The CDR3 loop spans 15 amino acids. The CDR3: CASSYTSQGSYEQYF. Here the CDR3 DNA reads TGTGCCAGCAGTTACACATCACAGGGTTCCTACGAGCAGTACTTC.

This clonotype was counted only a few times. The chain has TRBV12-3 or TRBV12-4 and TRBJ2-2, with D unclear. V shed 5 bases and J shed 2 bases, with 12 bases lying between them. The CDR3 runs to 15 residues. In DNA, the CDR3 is TGTGCCAGCAGTCCCCAAGGACCTAACACCGGGGAGCTGTTTTTT. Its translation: CASSPQGPNTGELFF.

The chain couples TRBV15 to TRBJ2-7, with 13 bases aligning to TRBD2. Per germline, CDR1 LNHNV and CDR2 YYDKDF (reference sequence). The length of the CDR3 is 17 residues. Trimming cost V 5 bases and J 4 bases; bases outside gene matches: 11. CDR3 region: CATSGNPTTSGRYEQYF. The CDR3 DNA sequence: TGTGCCACCAGCGGAAACCCCACGACTAGCGGGAGGTACGAGCAGTACTTC.

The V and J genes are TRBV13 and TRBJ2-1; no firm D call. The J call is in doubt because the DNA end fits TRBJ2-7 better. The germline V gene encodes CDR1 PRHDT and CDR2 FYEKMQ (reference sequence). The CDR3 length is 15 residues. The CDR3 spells CASSASPSSHNEQYF. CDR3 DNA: TGTGCCAGCAGCGCGAGCCCGAGCTCCCACAATGAGCAGTACTTC.

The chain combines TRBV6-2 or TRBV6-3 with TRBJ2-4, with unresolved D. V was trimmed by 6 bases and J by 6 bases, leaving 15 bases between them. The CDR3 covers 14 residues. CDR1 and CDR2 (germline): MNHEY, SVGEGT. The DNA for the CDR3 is TGTGCCAGCAGACTCTCAGCTGGTGGAAACATTCAGTACTTC. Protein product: CASRLSAGGNIQYF.

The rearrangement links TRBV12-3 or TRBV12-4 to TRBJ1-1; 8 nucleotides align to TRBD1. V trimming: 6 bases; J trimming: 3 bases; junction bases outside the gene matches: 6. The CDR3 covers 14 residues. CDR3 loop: CASSRQGSDTEAFF. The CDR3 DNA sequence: TGTGCCAGCAGCCGACAGGGGAGCGACACTGAAGCTTTCTTT.

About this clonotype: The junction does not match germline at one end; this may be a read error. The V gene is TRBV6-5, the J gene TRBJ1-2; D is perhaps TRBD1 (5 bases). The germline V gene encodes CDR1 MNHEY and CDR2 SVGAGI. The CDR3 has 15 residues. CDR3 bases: TGTCCCAGCAGTTACGACGGGGGGAATAACTATGGCTACACCTTC. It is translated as CPSSYDGGNNYGYTF.

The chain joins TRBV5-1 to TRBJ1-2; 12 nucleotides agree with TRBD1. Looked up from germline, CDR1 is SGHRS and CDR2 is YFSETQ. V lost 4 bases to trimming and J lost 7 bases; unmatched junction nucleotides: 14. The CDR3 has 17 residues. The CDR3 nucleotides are TGCGCCAGCAGCCCTCCGGGACAGGGGGCGAATGGTGGTGGCTACACCTTC. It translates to CASSPPGQGANGGGYTF.

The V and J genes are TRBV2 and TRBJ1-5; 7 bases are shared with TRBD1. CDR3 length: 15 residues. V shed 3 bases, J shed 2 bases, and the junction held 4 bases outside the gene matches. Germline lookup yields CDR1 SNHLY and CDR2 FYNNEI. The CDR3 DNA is TGTGCCAGCAGTGATGTCAGGGGGGGCAATCAGCCCCAGCATTTT. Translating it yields CASSDVRGGNQPQHF.

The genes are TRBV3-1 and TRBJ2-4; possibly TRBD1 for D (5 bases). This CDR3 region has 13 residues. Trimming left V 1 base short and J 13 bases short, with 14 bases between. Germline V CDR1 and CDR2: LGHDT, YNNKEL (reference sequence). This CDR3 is CASSQGAGLKQYF. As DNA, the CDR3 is TGTGCCAGCAGCCAAGGCGCAGGGTTGAAGCAGTACTTC.

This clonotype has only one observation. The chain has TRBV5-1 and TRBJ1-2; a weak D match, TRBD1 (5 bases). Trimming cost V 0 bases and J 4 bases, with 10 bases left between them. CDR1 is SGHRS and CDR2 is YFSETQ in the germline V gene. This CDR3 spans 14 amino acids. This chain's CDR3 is CASSLGDGVYGYTF. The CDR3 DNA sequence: TGCGCCAGCAGCTTGGGGGACGGAGTCTATGGCTACACCTTC.

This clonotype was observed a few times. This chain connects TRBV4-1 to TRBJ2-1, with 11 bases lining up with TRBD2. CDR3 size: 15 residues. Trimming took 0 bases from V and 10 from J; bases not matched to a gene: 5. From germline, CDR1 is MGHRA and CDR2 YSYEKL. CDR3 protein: CASSQDGTSGQEQFF. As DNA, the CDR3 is TGCGCCAGCAGCCAAGATGGGACTAGCGGTCAGGAGCAGTTCTTC.

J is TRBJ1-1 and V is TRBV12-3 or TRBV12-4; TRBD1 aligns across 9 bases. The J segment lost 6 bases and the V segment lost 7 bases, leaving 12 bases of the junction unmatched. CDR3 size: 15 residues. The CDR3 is CASNLEGTGRSEAFF. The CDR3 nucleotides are TGTGCCAGCAACTTAGAGGGGACAGGGAGGTCTGAAGCTTTCTTT.

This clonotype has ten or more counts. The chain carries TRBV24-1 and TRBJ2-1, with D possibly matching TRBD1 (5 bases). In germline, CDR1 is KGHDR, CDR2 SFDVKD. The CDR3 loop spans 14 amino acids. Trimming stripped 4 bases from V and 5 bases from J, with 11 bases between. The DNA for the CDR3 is TGTGCCACCAGTGACGACAGAACGGACAATGAGCAGTTCTTC. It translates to CATSDDRTDNEQFF.

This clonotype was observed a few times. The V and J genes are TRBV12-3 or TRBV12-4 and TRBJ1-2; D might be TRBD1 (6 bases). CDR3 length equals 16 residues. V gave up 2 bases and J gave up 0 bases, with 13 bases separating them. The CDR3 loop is CASSLLGAKANYGYTF. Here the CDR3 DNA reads TGTGCCAGCAGTTTATTGGGGGCCAAAGCTAACTATGGCTACACCTTC.